Listed here is a single TCR beta chain. This specimen comes from a study of blood T cell repertoires in COVID-19. Sequencing used immunoSEQ multiplex PCR; TCRdb keeps in-frame clones, though not all of them. There are approximately 65,000 clones in the sample; 89% occur only once, and 4.5% to 5% lies in the top ten. The V end was cut by 4 bases, the J end by 7 bases, with 10 bases between. There are 13 residues in the CDR3. Germline CDR1 is SNHLY and CDR2 is FYNNEI. Sequencing was done on a sample of peripheral blood. The chain uses TRBV2 and TRBJ1-4; D is possibly TRBD1 (6 bases). The receptor's source is a woman between 50 and 59 years old with active COVID-19. This CDR3 is CASSAGRGEKLFF. The CDR3 DNA reads TGTGCCAGCAGTGCGGGCAGGGGTGAAAAACTGTTTTTT.